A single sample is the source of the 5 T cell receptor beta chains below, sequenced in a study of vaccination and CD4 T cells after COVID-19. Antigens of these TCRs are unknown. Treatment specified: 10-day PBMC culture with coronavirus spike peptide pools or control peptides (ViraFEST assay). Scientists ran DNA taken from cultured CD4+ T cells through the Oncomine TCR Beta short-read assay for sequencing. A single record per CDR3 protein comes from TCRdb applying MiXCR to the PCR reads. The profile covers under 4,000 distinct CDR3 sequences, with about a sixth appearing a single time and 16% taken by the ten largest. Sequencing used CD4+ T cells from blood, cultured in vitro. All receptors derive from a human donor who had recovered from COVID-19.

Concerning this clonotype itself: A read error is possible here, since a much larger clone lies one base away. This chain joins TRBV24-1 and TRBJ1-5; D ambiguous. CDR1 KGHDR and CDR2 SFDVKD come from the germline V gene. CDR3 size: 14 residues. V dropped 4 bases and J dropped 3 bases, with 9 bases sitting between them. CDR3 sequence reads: CATSDPYNNQPQHF. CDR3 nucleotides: TGTGCCACCAGTGACCCCTATAACAATCAGCCCCAGCATTTT.

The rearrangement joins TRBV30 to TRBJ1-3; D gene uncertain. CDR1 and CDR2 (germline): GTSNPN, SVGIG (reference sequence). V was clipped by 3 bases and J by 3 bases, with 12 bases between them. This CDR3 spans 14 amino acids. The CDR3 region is CAWSPLTGGNTIYF. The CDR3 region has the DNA TGTGCCTGGAGCCCATTAACCGGTGGAAACACCATATATTTT. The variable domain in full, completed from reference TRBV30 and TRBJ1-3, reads SQTIHQWPATLVQPVGSPLSLECTVEGTSNPNLYWYRQAAGRGLQLLFYSVGIGQISSEVPQNLSASRPQDRQFILSSKKLLLSDSGFYLCAWSPLTGGNTIYFGEGSWLTVV.

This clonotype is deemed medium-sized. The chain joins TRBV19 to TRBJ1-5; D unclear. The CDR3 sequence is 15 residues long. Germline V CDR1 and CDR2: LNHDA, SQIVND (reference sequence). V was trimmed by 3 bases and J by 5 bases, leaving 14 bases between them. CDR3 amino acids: CASSMWNGRDQPQHF. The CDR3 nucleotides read TGTGCCAGTAGTATGTGGAACGGGAGAGATCAGCCCCAGCATTTT.

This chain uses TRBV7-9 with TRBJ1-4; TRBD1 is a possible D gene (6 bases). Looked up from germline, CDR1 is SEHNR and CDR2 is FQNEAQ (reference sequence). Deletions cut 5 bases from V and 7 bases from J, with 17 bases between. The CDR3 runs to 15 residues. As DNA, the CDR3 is TGTGCCAGCAGCCAGAAGGGGGGCGCCGGTGAAAAACTGTTTTTT. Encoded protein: CASSQKGGAGEKLFF.

CDR3 residues: CASSQEQGAGANVLTF. The DNA for the CDR3 is TGCGCCAGCAGCCAAGAACAGGGGGCTGGGGCCAACGTCCTGACTTTC. The chain has TRBV4-1 and TRBJ2-6, with 8 bases identical to TRBD1. The trim removed 0 bases at V and 2 bases at J, leaving 0 bases unmatched. The germline gives CDR1 MGHRA, CDR2 YSYEKL. The CDR3 has 16 residues.